The TCR beta chain described here comes from a study of immune evolution from preneoplasia to lung adenocarcinoma. Study-wide context: HLA loss of heterozygosity: under 7.5% AIS, about 15% MIA, over 25% ADC, none AAH.

Between about 2014 and 2018, patients underwent resection in Japan or China. Two lung cancer pathologists independently confirmed each histologic diagnosis. The V gene lost 0 bases and the J gene lost 2 bases, with 2 bases spanning the gap. Germline CDR1 reads MGHRA; CDR2 reads YSYEKL. There are 13 residues in the CDR3. TCRdb's table, derived via immunoSEQ multiplex PCR, lists solely in-frame clones and lacks some. The data show about 26,000 clones, roughly 74% seen once. The sample was FFPE invasive lung adenocarcinoma tissue. The chain is built from TRBV4-1 and TRBJ2-1, with D unclear. This TCR came from a person aged 55 to 70 with invasive lung adenocarcinoma. Some clones in this sample may be carry-over from other donors' samples. CDR3 coding DNA: TGCGCCAGCAGCCAAGATGCCTACAATGAGCAGTTCTTC. Translation: CASSQDAYNEQFF.